Listed below are T cell receptor beta chains from one sample, sequenced in a study of blood T cell repertoires in COVID-19. Clones were read by immunoSEQ multiplex PCR, and TCRdb kept only the in-frame ones, dropping some. The profile covers about 220,000 clones, with less than 85% appearing a single time and about 3.6% taken by the ten largest. Specimen: peripheral blood. The receptors derive from a woman of 80 years or more with acute or convalescent COVID-19. CDR3s leave out the opening cysteine and the closing phenylalanine or tryptophan.

TRBV11-2	TRBJ2-7	ASSLGGWDITYEQY
TRBV7-2	TRBJ2-7	ASSLQGSPWDEQY
TRBV19	TRBJ2-1	ASKTAGDDEQF
TRBV6-5	TRBJ1-1	ASTSGTQNTEAF
TRBV5-1	TRBJ2-1	ASSGTSGEDPYNEQF
TRBV11-2	TRBJ2-7	ASSLDGTGSYEQY
TRBV5-1	TRBJ2-3	ASSLERGQGSDTQY
TRBV13	TRBJ2-3	ASSPLAGVIDTQY
TRBV6-5	TRBJ2-3	ASRGQGSDTQY
TRBV7-2	TRBJ1-3	ASRMPSSGNTIY
TRBV15	TRBJ1-2	ATSRDSGYGYT
TRBV12-3/TRBV12-4	TRBJ1-2	ASSLQANYGYT
TRBV19	TRBJ1-2	ASNPPGTGYGYT
TRBV18	TRBJ1-1	ASSPYGGQSTEAF
TRBV18	TRBJ1-3	ASSPGAMLSGNTIY
TRBV4-3	TRBJ1-2	ASSQEKTGNGYT
TRBV3-1/TRBV3-2	TRBJ2-1	ASSQGVGLAVLDEQF
TRBV19	TRBJ1-6	ASSMGGAFSPLH
TRBV29-1	TRBJ2-3	SVEAYTSTDTQY
TRBV5-8	TRBJ2-1	ASSRGLAGDYYNEQF
TRBV6-6	TRBJ1-2	ASSYRGYYGYT
TRBV12-5	TRBJ2-3	ASGLKPTGVITDTQY
TRBV5-4	TRBJ1-2	ASSLEAGALYGYT
TRBV5-8	TRBJ1-5	ASSLPRAAQH
TRBV7-9	TRBJ2-1	ASSLGQGYNEQF
TRBV30	TRBJ1-3	ARNSISGNTIY
TRBV2	TRBJ1-3	ASSRNTGDSPGNTIY
TRBV4-2	TRBJ1-3	ASSQISVSGNTIY
TRBV14	TRBJ1-5	ASSQDLRRGRRPQH
TRBV18	TRBJ2-2	ASSPPAETGELF
TRBV5-1	TRBJ2-3	ASRRTTGANTQY
TRBV5-4	TRBJ2-5	ASSSGQGRETQY
TRBV5-1	TRBJ2-1	ASSLDPSGGQTYNEQF
TRBV7-2	TRBJ2-2	ASSLVASGTGELF